The 2 T cell receptor beta chains below come from one sample, sequenced in a study of technical replicates of blood from several donors. Repertoires were generated with immunoSEQ multiplex PCR, while TCRdb's copy carries only in-frame clones and drops some. Altogether 55,000 to 75,000 clones are present, roughly 89% being singletons, with the ten largest covering approximately 4%. Material for sequencing was PBMCs. The receptors originated from a human donor in good health. Some clones in this sample may be carry-over from other donors' samples.

The rearrangement links TRBV6-5 to TRBJ2-1; 7 nucleotides match TRBD2. V was clipped by 3 bases and J by 5 bases; unmatched bases: 7. The CDR3 is made up of 15 amino acids. CDR1 is MNHEY, CDR2 SVGAGI, per germline. CDR3 nucleotide sequence: TGTGCCAGCAGTTATACGGGACTATACAACAATGAGCAGTTCTTC. Residues: CASSYTGLYNNEQFF.

This clone is a singleton in its sample. The chain carries TRBV21-1 and TRBJ1-1. TRBV21-1 is annotated as a pseudogene. The CDR3 extends over 14 amino acids. CDR3 in DNA: TGTGCCAGCAGCCCCGGTGGAGGGAGCGCTGAAGCTTTCTTT. It encodes CASSPGGGSAEAFF.